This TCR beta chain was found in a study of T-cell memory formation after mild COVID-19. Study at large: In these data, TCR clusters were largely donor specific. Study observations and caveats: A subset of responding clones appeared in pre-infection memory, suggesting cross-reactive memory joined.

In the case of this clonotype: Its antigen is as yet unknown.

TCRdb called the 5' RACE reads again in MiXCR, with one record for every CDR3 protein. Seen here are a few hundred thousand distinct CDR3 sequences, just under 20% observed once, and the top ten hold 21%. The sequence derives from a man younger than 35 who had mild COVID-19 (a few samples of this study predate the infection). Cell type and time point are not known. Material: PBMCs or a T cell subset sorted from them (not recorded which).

For the CDR3, the DNA is TGTGCCAGCAGCTTAGCGCAGGGGGCATCGGATACGCAGTATTTT. It specifies CASSLAQGASDTQYF. The V gene is TRBV7-9, the J gene TRBJ2-3, with TRBD1 matching over 8 bases. J was trimmed by 6 bases and V by 0 bases; bases with no gene match: 5. The CDR3 is made up of 15 amino acids. Germline V gives CDR1 SEHNR, CDR2 FQNEAQ (reference sequence).